A single sample is the source of the 15 T cell receptor beta chains below, sequenced in a study of technical replicates of blood from a handful of donors. Using immunoSEQ multiplex PCR, the repertoire was profiled, and TCRdb retains in-frame clones only, with some absent. This sample has roughly 85,000 clones, with about 93% found just once. The sequenced sample was T cells isolated from PBMCs. The receptors derive from a human donor in good health.

The chain combines TRBV5-6 with TRBJ2-3; tentatively, D is TRBD2 (6 bases). CDR1 is SGHDT and CDR2 is YYEEEE in the germline V gene. Between the trimmed V and J ends, which lost 0 bases and 1 base, there was a span of 9 bases. The CDR3 sequence is 15 residues long. CDR3 nucleotide sequence: TGTGCCAGCAGCTTGGGCGGGACGGGCACAGATACGCAGTATTTT. Its protein is CASSLGGTGTDTQYF.

This chain connects TRBV16 to TRBJ2-7, with a weak D call TRBD1 (6 bases). This CDR3 has 15 amino acids. Trimming removed 5 bases from V and 2 bases from J, with 16 bases in between. CDR1 KGHSY and CDR2 FQNENV come from the germline V gene. CDR3 DNA: TGTGCCAGCAGCGTACAGGGTCTGTCTACCTACGAGCAGTACTTC. Its protein is CASSVQGLSTYEQYF.

The chain recombines TRBV13 with TRBJ1-4; TRBD1 matches 9 bases. CDR3 size: 15 residues. Germline CDR1 reads PRHDT; CDR2 reads FYEKMQ (reference sequence). The trim removed 4 bases at V and 8 bases at J, leaving 8 bases unmatched. CDR3 residues: CASSSARDRDEKLFF. In DNA form, the CDR3 reads TGTGCCAGCAGCTCCGCCCGGGACAGGGACGAAAAACTGTTTTTT.

The V call is TRBV29-1, the J call TRBJ1-1; 9 bases are shared with TRBD1. This CDR3 comprises 15 residues. The germline gives CDR1 SQVTM, CDR2 ANQGSEA. The V segment lost 6 bases and the J segment 2 bases; nucleotides outside the gene matches: 10. Here the CDR3 DNA reads TGCAGCGTAAGCGCCTGGGACAGGGCAAACACTGAAGCTTTCTTT. It specifies CSVSAWDRANTEAFF.

The V and J genes are TRBV7-9 and TRBJ2-7; TRBD1 matches 8 bases. After removal of 5 bases from V and 2 bases from J, the junction contained 8 bases not matched to a gene. The CDR3 sequence is 15 residues long. Germline V CDR1 and CDR2: SEHNR, FQNEAQ (reference sequence). CDR3 amino acids: CASSLLDREAYEQYF. The CDR3 coding sequence is TGTGCCAGCAGCCTCCTGGACAGGGAGGCCTACGAGCAGTACTTC.

This chain links TRBV7-2 with TRBJ2-1; 8 bases fit TRBD2. V was clipped by 6 bases and J by 7 bases; unmatched bases: 8. Germline values: CDR1 SGHTA, CDR2 FQGNSA. CDR3 length: 14 amino acids. The CDR3 sequence is CASSWTGGPNEQFF. The CDR3 coding sequence is TGTGCCAGCAGTTGGACGGGGGGGCCTAATGAGCAGTTCTTC.

The J gene is TRBJ1-2, the V gene TRBV28; TRBD1 matches 10 bases. CDR1 is MDHEN, CDR2 SYDVKM, per germline. The CDR3 extends over 14 amino acids. Trimming took 4 bases from V and 5 from J; bases not matched to a gene: 4. CDR3 in amino acids: CASSSGTGVYGYTF. CDR3 DNA: TGTGCCAGCAGTTCCGGGACAGGGGTTTATGGCTACACCTTC.

V is TRBV27 and J is TRBJ1-1, with TRBD1 matching 7 bases. Per germline, CDR1 MNHEY and CDR2 SMNVEV (reference sequence). The CDR3 is made up of 17 amino acids. J lost 5 bases, V lost 4 bases, and 16 bases had no gene match. Written as DNA, the CDR3 is TGTGCCAGCAGTTCCCGGGACAGACCAGGCTACCGAACTGAAGCTTTCTTT. Protein product: CASSSRDRPGYRTEAFF.

This rearrangement joins TRBV6-5 to TRBJ2-5, with D possibly matching TRBD1 (6 bases). Trimming cost V 8 bases and J 5 bases, with 9 bases left between them. The CDR3 has 11 amino acids. Germline CDR1 reads MNHEY; CDR2 reads SVGAGI. CDR3 coding DNA: TGTGCCAGCGGCAGGGGCGAGACCCAGTACTTC. Its protein is CASGRGETQYF.

This clone was observed once. The genes are TRBV7-9 and TRBJ2-4; no definite D call. Germline CDR1 reads SEHNR; CDR2 reads FQNEAQ (reference sequence). The V end lost 3 bases, the J end lost 0 bases, and 12 bases lay between the germline ends. The CDR3 runs to 16 residues. CDR3 DNA sequence: TGTGCCAGCAGCTTGAGTACAGCCCTAGCCAAAAACATTCAGTACTTC. Its protein is CASSLSTALAKNIQYF.

V and J are TRBV6-1 and TRBJ2-3, with a possible D match to TRBD2 (6 bases). The CDR3 totals 14 residues. Trimming removed 8 bases at V and 4 bases at J, with 16 bases between. Germline V gene lookup returns CDR1 MNHNS and CDR2 SASEGT. This CDR3 is CASRSAGMADTQYF. In DNA form, the CDR3 reads TGTGCCAGCCGATCGGCGGGAATGGCAGATACGCAGTATTTT.

A word on this clone: One end of the junction fails to match germline, which may point to a read error. V is TRBV7-9 and J is TRBJ2-7, with TRBD2 matching 10 bases. CDR3 length: 13 amino acids. Germline V gene sequence: CDR1 SEHNR, CDR2 FQNEAQ (reference sequence). The CDR3 here is CASSVAGGYEQYF. CDR3 DNA: TGTGCCAGCAGCGTAGCGGGAGGCTACGAGCAGTACTTC.

The chain carries TRBV28 and TRBJ1-4, with 9 bases fitting TRBD1. The trim removed 9 bases at V and 7 bases at J, leaving 6 bases unmatched. Germline lookup yields CDR1 MDHEN and CDR2 SYDVKM. The CDR3 extends over 13 amino acids. The CDR3 here is CASSTGGSEKLFF. The CDR3, as DNA: TGTGCCAGTTCGACAGGGGGAAGTGAAAAACTGTTTTTT.

The V call is TRBV11-2, the J call TRBJ1-2; no firm D call. Trimming shortened V by 1 base and J by 6 bases, and 12 bases separated the two germline ends. The CDR3 sequence is 14 residues long. The V gene's germline CDR1 is SGHAT and CDR2 FQNNGV. The CDR3 DNA follows: TGTGCCAGCAGCTTAGGGTTGTGGGAGGATGGCTACACCTTC. Translated: CASSLGLWEDGYTF.

The chain uses TRBV7-6 and TRBJ1-2; D is possibly TRBD1 (5 bases). The germline V gene has CDR1 SGHVS and CDR2 FNYEAQ. This CDR3 has 13 residues. The germline V and J ends were trimmed by 5 bases and 6 bases, with 13 bases remaining between them. CDR3 coding DNA: TGTGCCAGCAGCCCGGGGGGGATTGATGGCTACACCTTC. Encoded protein: CASSPGGIDGYTF.